This is a list of T cell receptor beta chains from one sample in a study of cytomegalovirus exposure and HLA in healthy donors. Measured with immunoSEQ multiplex PCR; TCRdb has only the in-frame clones, and not every one. The data contain under 150,000 clones, around 80% of them seen just once; the ten biggest clones take up roughly 4.2%. What was sequenced was PBMCs. All receptors derive from a woman between 40 and 50 years old in good health and CMV-seronegative. Both conserved end residues are part of each CDR3. Each record gives: V gene, J gene, CDR3 protein.

v_gene: TRBV6-6; j_gene: TRBJ2-1; CDR3aa: CAIPGQGANEQFF
v_gene: TRBV27; j_gene: TRBJ2-3; CDR3aa: CASKFRDWDRSTDTQYF
v_gene: TRBV28; j_gene: TRBJ1-2; CDR3aa: CASSFRVSNYGYTF
v_gene: TRBV5-6; j_gene: TRBJ1-1; CDR3aa: CASSAPATTGAAFF
v_gene: TRBV7-2; j_gene: TRBJ2-5; CDR3aa: CASSFGGRAVKTQYF
v_gene: TRBV6-1; j_gene: TRBJ1-1; CDR3aa: CASSETESRTEAFF
v_gene: TRBV6-5; j_gene: TRBJ2-2; CDR3aa: CASSKIAGVTGELFF
v_gene: TRBV27; j_gene: TRBJ2-1; CDR3aa: CASSLTGADEQFF
v_gene: TRBV5-6; j_gene: TRBJ1-4; CDR3aa: CASSFYRDYNEKLFF
v_gene: TRBV4-3; j_gene: TRBJ1-1; CDR3aa: CASSHHAQFGFGNTEAFF
v_gene: TRBV27; j_gene: TRBJ1-6; CDR3aa: CASSTSSNSPLHF
v_gene: TRBV19; j_gene: TRBJ2-2; CDR3aa: CASSSRDRELFF
v_gene: TRBV5-1; j_gene: TRBJ1-6; CDR3aa: CASSSGQGYNSPLHF
v_gene: TRBV10-3; j_gene: TRBJ2-7; CDR3aa: CAISEAGAPEQYF
v_gene: TRBV2; j_gene: TRBJ1-1; CDR3aa: CARVTGSGTEAFF
v_gene: TRBV6-1; j_gene: TRBJ1-1; CDR3aa: CASSESLGQGTEAFF
v_gene: TRBV4-3; j_gene: TRBJ2-7; CDR3aa: CASSQGTPGYEQYF
v_gene: TRBV10-3; j_gene: TRBJ1-5; CDR3aa: CAISKQGDQPQHF
v_gene: TRBV5-8; j_gene: TRBJ2-3; CDR3aa: CASSPRPGQAPPDTQYF
v_gene: TRBV28; j_gene: TRBJ1-2; CDR3aa: CASDRRQGAEANYGYTF
v_gene: TRBV4-1; j_gene: TRBJ1-1; CDR3aa: CASSQSVGRDRATTEAFF
v_gene: TRBV7-2; j_gene: TRBJ2-7; CDR3aa: CASNSGTGSYEQYF
v_gene: TRBV9; j_gene: TRBJ2-7; CDR3aa: CASSSTGQGREQYF
v_gene: TRBV5-1; j_gene: TRBJ2-7; CDR3aa: CASSSEDREGNEQYF
v_gene: TRBV27; j_gene: TRBJ1-2; CDR3aa: CASSGRGGYTF
v_gene: TRBV19; j_gene: TRBJ2-7; CDR3aa: CASSIRTGLDEQYF
v_gene: TRBV18; j_gene: TRBJ1-1; CDR3aa: CASSPPMGADTEAFF
v_gene: TRBV9; j_gene: TRBJ1-4; CDR3aa: CASSGRGTVNEKLFF
v_gene: TRBV27; j_gene: TRBJ1-1; CDR3aa: CASSQQGMNTEAFF
v_gene: TRBV29-1; j_gene: TRBJ1-1; CDR3aa: CSVPPLGKNTEAFF
v_gene: TRBV27; j_gene: TRBJ2-3; CDR3aa: CASSFRRTNDLTDTQYF
v_gene: TRBV4-2; j_gene: TRBJ2-7; CDR3aa: CASSQDISPDRGAYEQYF
v_gene: TRBV10-3; j_gene: TRBJ1-5; CDR3aa: CAISRDRGQAEPQHF
v_gene: TRBV9; j_gene: TRBJ1-1; CDR3aa: CASSVRSGINTEAFF
v_gene: TRBV9; j_gene: TRBJ2-2; CDR3aa: CASSVGGSAGELFF
v_gene: TRBV15; j_gene: TRBJ2-7; CDR3aa: CATSDLEDYEQYF
v_gene: TRBV6-5; j_gene: TRBJ1-1; CDR3aa: CASSYDTYTEAFF
v_gene: TRBV27; j_gene: TRBJ2-1; CDR3aa: CASSLSAGREFF